The 16 T cell receptor beta chains listed next were all sequenced from one sample in a study of blood T cell repertoires in COVID-19. The method was immunoSEQ multiplex PCR; TCRdb's version includes in-frame clones alone and lacks a portion of them. This table has under 250,000 clones, roughly 84% appearing once. The sequencing sample was made of peripheral blood. The receptors were gathered from a man aged 45-65 years with COVID-19, enrolled during active disease.

The chain is built from TRBV6-5 and TRBJ2-7, with D tentatively TRBD1 (6 bases). The CDR3 totals 14 residues. Trimming took off 7 bases at V and 0 bases at J, with 13 bases between the two ends. Germline V lookup: CDR1 MNHEY, CDR2 SVGAGI. The CDR3 DNA is TGTGCCAGCAAATGGGGGCCGACCTCCTACGAGCAGTACTTC. It codes for CASKWGPTSYEQYF.

A single count supports this clone. Germline and junction disagree at one end, which may indicate a read error. The J gene is TRBJ2-7, the V gene TRBV30; 8 bases fit TRBD1. In germline, CDR1 is GTSNPN, CDR2 SVGIG (reference sequence). This CDR3 is built from 17 residues. The CDR3 loop reads CAWSVSQYRDRFAAVHF. The CDR3 DNA follows: TGTGCCTGGAGTGTTTCCCAATACCGGGACAGGTTTGCCGCTGTACACTTC.

The chain couples TRBV5-5 to TRBJ1-6; 7 bases map to TRBD1. Trimming took 2 bases from V and 9 from J; bases not matched to a gene: 11. The germline gives CDR1 SGHKS, CDR2 YYEKEE (reference sequence). The CDR3 runs 16 residues. The CDR3 spells CASSFFRVQGSSPLHF. CDR3 nucleotide sequence: TGTGCCAGCAGCTTTTTTAGAGTACAGGGGTCTTCACCCCTCCACTTT. The variable domain in full, completed from reference TRBV5-5 and TRBJ1-6, reads DAGVTQSPTHLIKTRGQQVTLRCSPISGHKSVSWYQQVLGQGPQFIFQYYEKEERGRGNFPDRFSARQFPNYSSELNVNALLLGDSALYLCASSFFRVQGSSPLHFGNGTRLTVT.

This clone was counted a few times. The gene calls are TRBV7-9 and TRBJ2-7, with TRBD1 identical over 9 bases. The V gene end was trimmed by 3 bases and the J gene end by 3 bases; junction bases not matched to a gene: 3. The germline CDR1 and CDR2 sequences are SEHNR and FQNEAQ (reference sequence). The CDR3 runs to 14 residues. CDR3 amino acids: CASSLGTGLYEQYF. CDR3 sequence (DNA): TGTGCCAGCAGCTTGGGGACAGGGCTCTACGAGCAGTACTTC.

This clone turned up a few times. V usage is TRBV7-2 and J usage is TRBJ2-3, with TRBD2 identical over 9 bases. Germline CDR1 reads SGHTA; CDR2 reads FQGNSA. Trimming cost V 5 bases and J 2 bases; bases outside gene matches: 11. The CDR3 runs to 17 residues. CDR3 bases: TGTGCCAGCAGCCCGGGGACTAGCAGAACTTTCACAGATACGCAGTATTTT. Amino acid sequence: CASSPGTSRTFTDTQYF. Filled out from reference TRBV7-2 and TRBJ2-3, the complete variable domain reads GAGVSQSPSNKVTEKGKDVELRCDPISGHTALYWYRQSLGQGLEFLIYFQGNSAPDKSGLPSDRFSAERTGGSVSTLTIQRTQQEDSAVYLCASSPGTSRTFTDTQYFGPGTRLTVL.

This rearrangement joins TRBV6-5 to TRBJ2-5; D gene uncertain. Germline V gene lookup returns CDR1 MNHEY and CDR2 SVGAGI. Trimming took off 0 bases at V and 1 base at J, with 6 bases between the two ends. This CDR3 comprises 14 residues. DNA of the CDR3: TGTGCCAGCAGTTACTCGAGACTCCAAGAGACCCAGTACTTC. Protein sequence: CASSYSRLQETQYF.

The chain joins TRBV21-1 to TRBJ2-7; the table calls TRBD2, which could not be checked here. TRBV21-1 is recorded as a pseudogene. This CDR3 has 15 residues. The CDR3 DNA reads TGTGCCAGCAGCAAAGTTAAGCGGGAGGGTTACGAGCAGTACTTC. Its translation: CASSKVKREGYEQYF.

This clone was detected only once. The CDR3 DNA follows: TGTGCCAGTCGGGGGGGTGGAGATACGCAGTATTTT. Translation gives CASRGGGDTQYF. J is TRBJ2-3 and V is TRBV6-5, with TRBD2 matching over 8 bases. This CDR3 contains 12 residues. Germline V gene sequence: CDR1 MNHEY, CDR2 SVGAGI. V lost 9 bases and J lost 5; bases outside the gene matches: 4.

The chain combines TRBV24-1 with TRBJ1-2; 7 positions agree with TRBD1. The V and J ends lost 4 bases and 10 bases, in that order; junction bases with no gene match: 17. Germline values: CDR1 KGHDR, CDR2 SFDVKD. There are 16 residues in the CDR3. DNA for the CDR3: TGTGCCACCAGTGACCACACTACGACAGGGACTGGTGACTACACCTTC. Encoded protein: CATSDHTTTGTGDYTF.

J is TRBJ2-7 and V is TRBV4-2; 9 bases fit TRBD1. The V segment lost 4 bases and the J segment 1 base; nucleotides outside the gene matches: 8. CDR1 is LGHNA, CDR2 YNFKEQ, per germline. This CDR3 is built from 16 residues. CDR3 in DNA: TGTGCCAGCAGCCGGCTGCCGGGACAGGGTTCCTACGAGCAGTACTTC. Amino acids: CASSRLPGQGSYEQYF.

V gene TRBV2 combines with J gene TRBJ2-5; D may be TRBD2 (5 bases). Trimming stripped 4 bases from V and 0 bases from J, with 9 bases between. The CDR3 has 14 residues. Per the germline V gene, CDR1 is SNHLY and CDR2 is FYNNEI. The CDR3 sequence is CASSVRRYQETQYF. The CDR3 DNA follows: TGTGCCAGCAGTGTGAGGAGGTACCAAGAGACCCAGTACTTC.

The chain recombines TRBV30 with TRBJ1-1; TRBD1 matches at 9 bases. The CDR3 is 14 amino acids. The V gene end was trimmed by 3 bases and the J gene end by 1 base; junction bases not matched to a gene: 3. Germline assignment: CDR1 GTSNPN and CDR2 SVGIG (reference sequence). CDR3 sequence (DNA): TGTGCCTGGAGGGGACAGGGAAGGAACACTGAAGCTTTCTTT. Translation gives CAWRGQGRNTEAFF. The variable domain in full, completed from reference TRBV30 and TRBJ1-1, reads SQTIHQWPATLVQPVGSPLSLECTVEGTSNPNLYWYRQAAGRGLQLLFYSVGIGQISSEVPQNLSASRPQDRQFILSSKKLLLSDSGFYLCAWRGQGRNTEAFFGQGTRLTVV.

The chain has TRBV5-1 and TRBJ2-3, with TRBD2 matching 10 bases. Germline V lookup: CDR1 SGHRS, CDR2 YFSETQ. The CDR3 totals 17 residues. The V segment lost 4 bases and the J segment 1 base; nucleotides outside the gene matches: 9. The CDR3 protein is CASSEREGRGGTDTQYF. CDR3 coding DNA: TGCGCCAGCAGCGAGCGGGAGGGCCGGGGGGGCACAGATACGCAGTATTTT.

V gene TRBV6-5 combines with J gene TRBJ2-2, with 8 bases that match TRBD1. The V gene's germline CDR1 is MNHEY and CDR2 SVGAGI. The V and J ends lost 5 bases and 5 bases, in that order; junction bases with no gene match: 7. The CDR3 contains 15 residues. The CDR3 reads CASSRTGLATGELFF. The DNA for the CDR3 is TGTGCCAGCAGTCGGACAGGGTTGGCTACCGGGGAGCTGTTTTTT.

The chain couples TRBV6-4 to TRBJ2-1, with 9 positions matching TRBD1. This CDR3 contains 15 residues. Per germline, CDR1 MRHNA and CDR2 SNTAGT. V shed 0 bases and J 3 bases; nucleotides not matched to a gene: 0. The CDR3 bases are TGTGCCAGCAGTGACTCGACAGGGGGCTACAATGAGCAGTTCTTC. It yields the protein CASSDSTGGYNEQFF.

The chain combines TRBV11-3 with TRBJ2-5; a weak D match, TRBD1 (6 bases). The CDR3 runs 13 residues. Germline V gene sequence: CDR1 SGHNT, CDR2 YENEEA. V was cut by 2 bases and J by 7 bases, with 11 bases left in between. The DNA for the CDR3 is TGTGCCAGCAGCTTAAACAGGGATGGGACCCAGTACTTC. Its protein product is CASSLNRDGTQYF.